Each of the 8 T cell receptor beta chains below was sequenced from the same sample in a study of PD-1 blockade in classical Hodgkin lymphoma. Sequencing was performed with immunoSEQ multiplex PCR; in TCRdb, only in-frame clones are kept and a portion is missing. The repertoire has about 11,000 clones, roughly 75% of them found once; the top ten carry 8.5% to 12%. Each of the patients experienced relapse following autologous stem cell transplantation, and their brentuximab vedotin exposure differed. The specimen was peripheral blood mononuclear cells (PBMCs), collected at baseline. The origin of the receptors is a human donor with classical Hodgkin lymphoma.

This clone was picked up one time. The gene calls are TRBV19 and TRBJ2-2; D tentatively fits TRBD1 or TRBD2 (5 bases each). Trimming took off 10 bases at V and 0 bases at J, with 21 bases between the two ends. Germline V CDR1 and CDR2: LNHDA, SQIVND (reference sequence). There are 17 residues in the CDR3. The CDR3, as DNA: TGTGCCACCCTCTTACCGGGGCTAGCTCCGAACACCGGGGAGCTGTTTTTT. Its translation: CATLLPGLAPNTGELFF.

The chain joins TRBV4-2 to TRBJ2-6; no firm D call. This CDR3 comprises 14 residues. Looked up from germline, CDR1 is LGHNA and CDR2 is YNFKEQ. The V and J ends lost 4 bases and 3 bases respectively, with 7 bases between them. The CDR3 region is CASSPASGANVLTF. The CDR3 DNA sequence: TGTGCCAGCAGCCCAGCTAGTGGGGCCAACGTCCTGACTTTC.

The chain couples TRBV7-9 to TRBJ2-7; D tentatively fits TRBD1 or TRBD2 (5 bases each). The CDR3 totals 15 residues. V shed 2 bases and J shed 3 bases, with 14 bases lying between them. From germline, CDR1 is SEHNR and CDR2 FQNEAQ (reference sequence). The CDR3 nucleotides are TGTGCCAGCAGCTTAATGGGACCTTTAGGCTACGAGCAGTACTTC. Residues: CASSLMGPLGYEQYF.

This clone was counted once. CDR3 DNA: TGTGCCAGCTCACCTAAGGGACTAGCGAACACCGGGGAGCTGTTTTTT. It translates to CASSPKGLANTGELFF. This chain connects TRBV18 to TRBJ2-2; 8 bases are a match to TRBD2. This CDR3 comprises 16 residues. Germline V gene lookup returns CDR1 KGHSH and CDR2 LQKENI. Germline trimming cut 3 bases from V and 0 bases from J; bases unmatched to any gene: 3.

The chain links TRBV11-3 to TRBJ2-7; 7 bases map to TRBD1. The CDR3 length is 13 residues. Germline CDR1 SGHNT, CDR2 YENEEA. V lost 6 bases and J lost 7; bases outside the gene matches: 9. The CDR3 region is CASSPGTAREQYF. CDR3 in DNA: TGTGCCAGCAGTCCCGGGACAGCGAGGGAGCAGTACTTC.

This chain connects TRBV5-1 to TRBJ2-5; 11 bases are a match to TRBD2. This CDR3 is 16 amino acids long. Germline CDR1 and CDR2: SGHRS and YFSETQ. J was trimmed by 2 bases and V by 4 bases; bases with no gene match: 7. CDR3 coding DNA: TGCGCCAGCAGCCAGACCGGGACTAGCGGTCAAGAGACCCAGTACTTC. Encoded protein: CASSQTGTSGQETQYF.

CDR3 nucleotide sequence: TGTGCCAGCAGTCCACCGGGACAGGGGTTCTTGGAGGCCACTGAAGCTTTCTTT. Translation: CASSPPGQGFLEATEAFF. The V call is TRBV28, the J call TRBJ1-1, with 10 bases aligning to TRBD1. Germline assignment: CDR1 MDHEN and CDR2 SYDVKM. The CDR3 spans 18 residues. J gave up 4 bases and V 5 bases, and 16 bases lay outside the gene matches.

V gene TRBV4-2 combines with J gene TRBJ2-1, with D possibly matching TRBD2 (5 bases). Germline lookup yields CDR1 LGHNA and CDR2 YNFKEQ. The length of the CDR3 is 16 residues. V was cut by 0 bases and J by 5 bases, with 14 bases left in between. This CDR3 is CASSQELMDGNNEQFF. The CDR3 region has the DNA TGTGCCAGCAGCCAAGAACTGATGGACGGGAACAATGAGCAGTTCTTC.